The following is a T cell receptor (beta chain) sequence with its context. The source of the sample is a study of blood T cell repertoires in COVID-19. Here immunoSEQ multiplex PCR was the method, and the copy in TCRdb shows in-frame clones only, minus some. This sample has about 480,000 clones; 85% to 90% occur once, and the top ten carry 1.5% to 2%. The CDR3 has 14 residues. V gave up 2 bases and J gave up 6 bases; unmatched junction bases: 2. Looked up from germline, CDR1 is MNHEY and CDR2 is SVGAGI. The genes are TRBV6-5 and TRBJ1-4; 8 bases fit TRBD1. The sequencing sample was made of PBMCs or T cells enriched from blood (not recorded which). This clonotype was obtained from a woman aged 40 to 50 who had recovered from COVID-19. The CDR3 DNA is TGTGCCAGCAGTTACGCGACAGGGGATGAAAAACTGTTTTTT. Protein product: CASSYATGDEKLFF.